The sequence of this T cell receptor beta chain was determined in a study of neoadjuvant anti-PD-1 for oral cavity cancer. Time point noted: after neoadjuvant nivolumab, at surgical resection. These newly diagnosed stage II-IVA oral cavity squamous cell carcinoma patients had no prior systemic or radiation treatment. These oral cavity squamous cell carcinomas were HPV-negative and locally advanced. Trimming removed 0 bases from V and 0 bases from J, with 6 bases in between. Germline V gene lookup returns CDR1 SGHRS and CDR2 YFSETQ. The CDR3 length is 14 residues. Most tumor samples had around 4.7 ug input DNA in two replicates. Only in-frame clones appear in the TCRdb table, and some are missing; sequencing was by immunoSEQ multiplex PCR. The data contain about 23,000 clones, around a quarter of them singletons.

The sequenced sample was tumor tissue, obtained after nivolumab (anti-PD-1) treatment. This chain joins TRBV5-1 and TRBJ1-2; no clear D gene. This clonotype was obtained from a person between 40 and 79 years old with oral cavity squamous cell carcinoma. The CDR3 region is CASSLAQTNYGYTF. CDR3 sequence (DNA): TGCGCCAGCAGCTTGGCCCAGACTAACTATGGCTACACCTTC.